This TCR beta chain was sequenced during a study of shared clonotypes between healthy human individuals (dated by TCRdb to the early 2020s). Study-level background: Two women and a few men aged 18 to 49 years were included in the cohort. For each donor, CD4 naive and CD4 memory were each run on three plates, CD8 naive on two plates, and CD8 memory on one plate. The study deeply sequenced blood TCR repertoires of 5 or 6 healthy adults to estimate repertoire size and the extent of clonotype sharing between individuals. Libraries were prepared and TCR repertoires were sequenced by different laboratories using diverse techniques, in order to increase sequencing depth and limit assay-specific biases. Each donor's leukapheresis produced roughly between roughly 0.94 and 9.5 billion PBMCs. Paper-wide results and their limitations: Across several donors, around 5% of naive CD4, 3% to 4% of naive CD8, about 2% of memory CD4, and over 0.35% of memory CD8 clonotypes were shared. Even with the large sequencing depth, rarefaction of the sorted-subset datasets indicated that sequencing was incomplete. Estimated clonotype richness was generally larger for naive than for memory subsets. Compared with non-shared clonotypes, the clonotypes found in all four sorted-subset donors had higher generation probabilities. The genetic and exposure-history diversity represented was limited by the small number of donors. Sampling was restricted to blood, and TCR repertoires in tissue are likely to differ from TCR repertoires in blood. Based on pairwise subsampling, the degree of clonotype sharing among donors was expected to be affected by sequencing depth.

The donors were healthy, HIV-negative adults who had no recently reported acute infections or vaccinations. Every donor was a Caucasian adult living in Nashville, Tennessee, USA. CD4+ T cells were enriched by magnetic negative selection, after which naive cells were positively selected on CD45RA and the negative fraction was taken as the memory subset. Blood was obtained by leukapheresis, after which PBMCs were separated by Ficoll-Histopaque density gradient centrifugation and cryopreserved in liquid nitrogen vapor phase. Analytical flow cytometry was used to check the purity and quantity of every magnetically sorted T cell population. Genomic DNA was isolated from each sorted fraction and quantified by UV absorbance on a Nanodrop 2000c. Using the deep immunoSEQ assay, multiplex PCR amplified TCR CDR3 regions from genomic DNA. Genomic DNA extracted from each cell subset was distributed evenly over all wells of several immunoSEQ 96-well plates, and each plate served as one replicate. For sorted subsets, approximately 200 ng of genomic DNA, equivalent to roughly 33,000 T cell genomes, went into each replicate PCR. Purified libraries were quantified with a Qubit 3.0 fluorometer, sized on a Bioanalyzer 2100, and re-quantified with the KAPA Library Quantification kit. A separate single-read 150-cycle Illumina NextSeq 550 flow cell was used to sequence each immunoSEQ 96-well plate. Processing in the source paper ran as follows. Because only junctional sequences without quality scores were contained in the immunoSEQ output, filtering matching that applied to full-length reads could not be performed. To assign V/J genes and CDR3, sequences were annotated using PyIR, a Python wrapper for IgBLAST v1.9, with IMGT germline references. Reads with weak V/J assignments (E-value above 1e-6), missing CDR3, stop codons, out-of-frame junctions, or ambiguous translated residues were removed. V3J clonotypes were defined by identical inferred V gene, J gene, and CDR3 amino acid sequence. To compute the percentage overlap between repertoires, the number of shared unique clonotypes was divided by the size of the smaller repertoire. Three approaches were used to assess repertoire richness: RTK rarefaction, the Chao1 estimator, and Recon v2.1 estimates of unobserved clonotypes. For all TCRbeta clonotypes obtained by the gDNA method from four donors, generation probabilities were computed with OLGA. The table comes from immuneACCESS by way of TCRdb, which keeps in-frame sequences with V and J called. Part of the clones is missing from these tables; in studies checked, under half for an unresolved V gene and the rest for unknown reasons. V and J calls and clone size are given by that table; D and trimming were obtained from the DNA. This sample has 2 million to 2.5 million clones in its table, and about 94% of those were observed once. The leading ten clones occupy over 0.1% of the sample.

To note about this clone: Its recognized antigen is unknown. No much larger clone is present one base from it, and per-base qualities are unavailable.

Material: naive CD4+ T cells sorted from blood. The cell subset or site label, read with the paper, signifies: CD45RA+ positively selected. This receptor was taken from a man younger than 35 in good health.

The DNA sequence is TGTGCCAGCAGTGACGTAGTTAGCAAAAGGGAAAAACTGTTTTTT. Translated, this is CASSDVVSKREKLFF. In this chain, TRBV28 is recombined with TRBJ1-4; no confident D gene assignment can be made. According to the germline V gene, CDR1 reads MDHEN and CDR2 reads SYDVKM. The CDR3 sequence holds 15 residues, the cysteine and phenylalanine included. Just CDR3 DNA is preserved here, 45 bases in frame from base 1. V and J are truncated by 5 bases and 8 bases respectively, leaving an intervening sequence of 18 bases.